The 5 T cell receptor beta chains listed next were all sequenced from one sample in a study of T cells after yellow fever vaccination. TCRdb reprocessed the 5' RACE reads with MiXCR, giving one entry per CDR3 protein. The sample includes nearly 350,000 distinct CDR3 sequences, roughly 8.4% of them seen just once. Source: PBMCs, taken roughly 47 days after the first yellow fever vaccination. These receptors were obtained from a man aged 18 to 35 who received the YFV17D yellow fever vaccine.

This clonotype was recorded a few times. The J gene is TRBJ2-5, the V gene TRBV4-2; no clear D gene. CDR1 is LGHNA, CDR2 YNFKEQ, per germline. The V and J ends lost 0 bases and 1 base respectively, with 9 bases between them. CDR3 length: 15 residues. CDR3 sequence: CASSQEAVIQETQYF. The CDR3 DNA reads TGTGCCAGCAGCCAAGAGGCAGTAATCCAAGAGACCCAGTACTTC.

The chain couples TRBV27 to TRBJ2-4; D might be TRBD2 (6 bases). Germline V gene data show CDR1 as MNHEY and CDR2 as SMNVEV (reference sequence). This CDR3 comprises 15 residues. The V end lost 3 bases, the J end lost 8 bases, and 17 bases lay between the germline ends. The CDR3 here is CASSLEGADVDIQYF. The CDR3 nucleotides are TGTGCCAGCAGTTTGGAGGGCGCCGATGTAGACATTCAGTACTTC.

The V gene is TRBV4-2, the J gene TRBJ1-3; unclear D gene. This CDR3 has 14 residues. Deletions cut 0 bases from V and 8 bases from J, with 11 bases between. The germline V gene encodes CDR1 LGHNA and CDR2 YNFKEQ. CDR3: CASSQEGVGDTIYF. The CDR3 bases are TGTGCCAGCAGCCAAGAGGGAGTCGGAGACACCATATATTTT.

This clonotype has a handful of counts. J is TRBJ2-7 and V is TRBV3-1; TRBD2 matches at 8 bases. The CDR3 loop spans 16 amino acids. Germline loops: CDR1 LGHDT, CDR2 YNNKEL (reference sequence). The V and J ends lost 4 bases and 4 bases, in that order; junction bases with no gene match: 12. Here the CDR3 reads CASSPHRGGSSYEQYV. CDR3 sequence (DNA): TGTGCCAGCAGCCCGCATCGGGGGGGCAGTAGTTACGAGCAGTACGTC.

This clonotype occurred a few times. The chain combines TRBV24-1 with TRBJ2-1; either TRBD1 or TRBD2 may fit D (5 bases each). The germline CDR1 and CDR2 sequences are KGHDR and SFDVKD. The CDR3 has 18 residues. The ends were cut back, 5 bases at V and 0 bases at J, with 19 bases in the middle. The CDR3 sequence is CATSVGAGVPSSYNEQFF. The CDR3 region has the DNA TGTGCCACCAGTGTCGGGGCAGGCGTTCCAAGCTCCTACAATGAGCAGTTCTTC.